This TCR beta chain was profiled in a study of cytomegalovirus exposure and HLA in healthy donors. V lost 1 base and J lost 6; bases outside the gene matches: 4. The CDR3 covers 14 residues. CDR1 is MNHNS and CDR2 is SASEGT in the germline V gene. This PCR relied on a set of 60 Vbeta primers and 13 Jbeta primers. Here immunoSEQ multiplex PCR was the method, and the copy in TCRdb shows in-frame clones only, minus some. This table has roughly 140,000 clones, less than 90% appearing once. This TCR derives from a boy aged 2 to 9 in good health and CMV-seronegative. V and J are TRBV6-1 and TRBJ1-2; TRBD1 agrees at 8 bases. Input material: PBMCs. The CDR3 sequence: CASSEGTGFDGYTF. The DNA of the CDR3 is TGTGCCAGCAGTGAAGGGACAGGGTTTGATGGCTACACCTTC.